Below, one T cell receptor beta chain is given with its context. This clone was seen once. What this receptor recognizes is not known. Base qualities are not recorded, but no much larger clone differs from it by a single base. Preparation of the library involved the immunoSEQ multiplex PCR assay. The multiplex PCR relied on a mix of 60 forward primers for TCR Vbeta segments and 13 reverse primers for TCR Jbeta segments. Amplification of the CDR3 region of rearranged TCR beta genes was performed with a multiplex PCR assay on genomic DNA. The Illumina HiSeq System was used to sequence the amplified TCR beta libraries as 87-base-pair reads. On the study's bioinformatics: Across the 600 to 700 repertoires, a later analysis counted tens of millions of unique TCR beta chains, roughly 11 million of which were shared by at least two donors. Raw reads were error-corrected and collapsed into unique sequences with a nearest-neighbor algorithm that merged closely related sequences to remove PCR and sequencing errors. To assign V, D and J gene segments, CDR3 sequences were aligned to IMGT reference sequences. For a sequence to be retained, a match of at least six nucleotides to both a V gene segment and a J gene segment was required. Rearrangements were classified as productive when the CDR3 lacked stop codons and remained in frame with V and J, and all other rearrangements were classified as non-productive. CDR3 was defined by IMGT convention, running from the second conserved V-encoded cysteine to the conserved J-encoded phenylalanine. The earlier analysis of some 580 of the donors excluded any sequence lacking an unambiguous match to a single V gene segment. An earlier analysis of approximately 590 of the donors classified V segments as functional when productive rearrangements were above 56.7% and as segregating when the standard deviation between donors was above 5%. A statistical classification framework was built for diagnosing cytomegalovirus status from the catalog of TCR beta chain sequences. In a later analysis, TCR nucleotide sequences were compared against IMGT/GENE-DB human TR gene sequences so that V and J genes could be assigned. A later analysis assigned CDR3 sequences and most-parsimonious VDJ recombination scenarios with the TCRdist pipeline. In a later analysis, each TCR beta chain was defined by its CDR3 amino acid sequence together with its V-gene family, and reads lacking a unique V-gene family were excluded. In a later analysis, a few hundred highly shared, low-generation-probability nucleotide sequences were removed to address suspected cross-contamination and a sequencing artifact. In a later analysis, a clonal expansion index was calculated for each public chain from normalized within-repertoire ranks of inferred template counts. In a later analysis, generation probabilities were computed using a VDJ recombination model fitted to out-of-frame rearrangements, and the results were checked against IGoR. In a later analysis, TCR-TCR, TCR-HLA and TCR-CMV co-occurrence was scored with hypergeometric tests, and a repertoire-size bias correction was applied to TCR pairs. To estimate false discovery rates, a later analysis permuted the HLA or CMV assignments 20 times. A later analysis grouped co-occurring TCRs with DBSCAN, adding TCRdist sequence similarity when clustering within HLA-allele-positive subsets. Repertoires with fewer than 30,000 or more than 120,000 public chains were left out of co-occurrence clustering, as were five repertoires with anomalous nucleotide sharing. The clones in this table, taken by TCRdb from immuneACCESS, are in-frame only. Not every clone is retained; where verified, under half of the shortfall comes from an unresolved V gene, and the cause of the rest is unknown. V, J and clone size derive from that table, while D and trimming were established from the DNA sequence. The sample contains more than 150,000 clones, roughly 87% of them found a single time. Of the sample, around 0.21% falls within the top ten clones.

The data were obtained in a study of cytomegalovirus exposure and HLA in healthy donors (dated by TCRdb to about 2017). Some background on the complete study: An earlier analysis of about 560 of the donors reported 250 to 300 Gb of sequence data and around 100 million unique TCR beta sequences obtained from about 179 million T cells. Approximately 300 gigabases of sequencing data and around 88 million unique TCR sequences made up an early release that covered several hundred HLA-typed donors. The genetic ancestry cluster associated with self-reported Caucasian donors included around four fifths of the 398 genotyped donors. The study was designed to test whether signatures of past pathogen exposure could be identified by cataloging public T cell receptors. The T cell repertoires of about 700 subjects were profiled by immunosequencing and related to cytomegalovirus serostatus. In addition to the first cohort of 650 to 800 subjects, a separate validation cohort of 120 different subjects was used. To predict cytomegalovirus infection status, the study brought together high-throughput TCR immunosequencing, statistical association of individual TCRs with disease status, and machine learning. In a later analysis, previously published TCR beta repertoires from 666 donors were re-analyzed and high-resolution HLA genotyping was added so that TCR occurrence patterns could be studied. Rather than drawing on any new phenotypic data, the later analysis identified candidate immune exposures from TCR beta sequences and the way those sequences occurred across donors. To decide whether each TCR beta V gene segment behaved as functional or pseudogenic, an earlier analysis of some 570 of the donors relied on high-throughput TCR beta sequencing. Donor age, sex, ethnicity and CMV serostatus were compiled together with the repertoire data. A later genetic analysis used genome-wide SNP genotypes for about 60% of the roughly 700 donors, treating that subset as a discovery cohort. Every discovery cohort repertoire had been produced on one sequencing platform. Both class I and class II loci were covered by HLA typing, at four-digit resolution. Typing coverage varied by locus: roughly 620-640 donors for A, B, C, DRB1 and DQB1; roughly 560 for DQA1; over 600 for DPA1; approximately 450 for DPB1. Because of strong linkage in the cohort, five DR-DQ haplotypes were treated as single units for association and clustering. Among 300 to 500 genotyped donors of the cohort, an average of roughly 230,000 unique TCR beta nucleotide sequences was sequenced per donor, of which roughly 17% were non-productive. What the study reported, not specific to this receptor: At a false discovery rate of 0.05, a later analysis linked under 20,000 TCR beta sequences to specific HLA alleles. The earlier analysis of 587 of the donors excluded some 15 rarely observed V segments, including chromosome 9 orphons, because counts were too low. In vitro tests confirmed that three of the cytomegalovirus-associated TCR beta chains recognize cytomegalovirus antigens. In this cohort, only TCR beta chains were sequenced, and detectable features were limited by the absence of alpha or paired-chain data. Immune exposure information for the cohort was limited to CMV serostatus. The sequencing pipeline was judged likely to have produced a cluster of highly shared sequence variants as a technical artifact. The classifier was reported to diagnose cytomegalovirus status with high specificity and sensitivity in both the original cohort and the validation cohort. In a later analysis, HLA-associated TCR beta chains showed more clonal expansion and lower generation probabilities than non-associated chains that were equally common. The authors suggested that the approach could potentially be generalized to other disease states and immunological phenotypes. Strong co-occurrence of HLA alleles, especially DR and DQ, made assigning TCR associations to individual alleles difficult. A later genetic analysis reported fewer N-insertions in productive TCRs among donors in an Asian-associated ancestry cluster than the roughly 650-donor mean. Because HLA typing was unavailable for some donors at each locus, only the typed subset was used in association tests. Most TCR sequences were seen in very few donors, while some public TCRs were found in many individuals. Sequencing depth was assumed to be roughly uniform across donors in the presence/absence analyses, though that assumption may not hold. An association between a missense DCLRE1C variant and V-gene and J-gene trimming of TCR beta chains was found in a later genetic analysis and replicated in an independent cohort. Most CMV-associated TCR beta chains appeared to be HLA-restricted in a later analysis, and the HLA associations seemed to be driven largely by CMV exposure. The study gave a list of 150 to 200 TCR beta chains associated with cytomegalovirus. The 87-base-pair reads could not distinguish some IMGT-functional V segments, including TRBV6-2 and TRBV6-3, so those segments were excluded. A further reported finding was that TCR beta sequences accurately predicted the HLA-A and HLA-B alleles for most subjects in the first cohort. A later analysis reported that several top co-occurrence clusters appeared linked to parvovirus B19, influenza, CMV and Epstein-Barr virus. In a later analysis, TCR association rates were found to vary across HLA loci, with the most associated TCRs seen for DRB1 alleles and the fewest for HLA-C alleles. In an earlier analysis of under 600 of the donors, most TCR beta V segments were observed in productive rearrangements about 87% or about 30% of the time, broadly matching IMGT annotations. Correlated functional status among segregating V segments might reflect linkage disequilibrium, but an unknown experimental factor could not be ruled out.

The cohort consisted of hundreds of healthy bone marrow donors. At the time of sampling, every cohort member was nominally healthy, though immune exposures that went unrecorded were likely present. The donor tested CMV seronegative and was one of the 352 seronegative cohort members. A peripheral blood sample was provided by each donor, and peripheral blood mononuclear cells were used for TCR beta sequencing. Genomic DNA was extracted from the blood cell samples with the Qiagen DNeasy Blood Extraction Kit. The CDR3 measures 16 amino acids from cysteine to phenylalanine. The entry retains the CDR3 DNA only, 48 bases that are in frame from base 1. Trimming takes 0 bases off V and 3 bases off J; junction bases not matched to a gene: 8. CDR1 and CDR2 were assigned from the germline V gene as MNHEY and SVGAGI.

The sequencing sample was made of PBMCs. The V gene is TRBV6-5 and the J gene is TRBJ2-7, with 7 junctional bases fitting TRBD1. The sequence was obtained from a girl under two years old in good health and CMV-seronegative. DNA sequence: TGTGCCAGCAGTTACTCGACGGGACAGCAATACTACGAGCAGTACTTC. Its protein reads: CASSYSTGQQYYEQYF.